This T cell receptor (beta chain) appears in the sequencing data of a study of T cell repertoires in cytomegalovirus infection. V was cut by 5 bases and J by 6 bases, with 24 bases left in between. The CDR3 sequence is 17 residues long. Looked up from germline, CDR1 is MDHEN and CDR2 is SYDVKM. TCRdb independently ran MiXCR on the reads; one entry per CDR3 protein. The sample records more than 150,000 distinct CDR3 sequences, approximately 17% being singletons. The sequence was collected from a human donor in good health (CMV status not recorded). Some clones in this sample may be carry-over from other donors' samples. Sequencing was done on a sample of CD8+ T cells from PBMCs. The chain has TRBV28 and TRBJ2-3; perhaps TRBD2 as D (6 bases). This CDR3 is CASSLRDFVTAIDTQYF. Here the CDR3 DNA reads TGTGCCAGCAGTCTACGGGACTTCGTAACGGCCATTGATACGCAGTATTTT. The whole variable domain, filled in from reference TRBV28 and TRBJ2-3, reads DVKVTQSSRYLVKRTGEKVFLECVQDMDHENMFWYRQDPGLGLRLIYFSYDVKMKEKGDIPEGYSVSREKKERFSLILESASTNQTSMYLCASSLRDFVTAIDTQYFGPGTRLTVL.